Listed below are T cell receptor beta chains from one sample, sequenced in a study of response to subunit inactivated influenza vaccine. In TCRdb, the RT-PCR reads were re-called with MiXCR into one record per CDR3 protein. The repertoire holds hundreds of thousands of distinct CDR3 sequences, 15% to 18% seen once, with approximately 10% in the top ten. The source was PBMCs from blood, collected 11 to 12 days after vaccination. Receptors originate from a man aged 50 to 59 who received an inactivated influenza vaccine. Each CDR3 is given with its conserved first and last residue. The D gene is left open where the match is weak. Some rows have no size entry. The others give once, few or many, or a class for an expanded clone.

D,J,size,V,CDR3,DNA
TRBD1,TRBJ2-7,few,TRBV19,CASSAGTGAYEQYF,TGTGCCAGTAGTGCCGGGACAGGTGCTTACGAGCAGTACTTC
-,TRBJ1-2,few,TRBV12-3/TRBV12-4,CASSGTSYGYTF,TGTGCCAGCAGCGGGACAAGCTATGGCTACACCTTC
TRBD2,TRBJ2-1,few,TRBV9,CASSVVAGSGEQFF,TGTGCCAGCAGCGTAGTAGCGGGGTCCGGCGAGCAGTTCTTC
-,TRBJ2-7,few,TRBV21-1,CASSKGEGGNCYEQYF,TGTGCCAGCAGCAAAGGTGAGGGAGGTAATTGCTACGAGCAGTACTTC
TRBD2,TRBJ2-2,few,TRBV4-2,CASSQDSPSGRGSGELFF,TGTGCCAGCAGCCAAGATTCGCCTAGCGGGAGGGGGTCCGGGGAGCTGTTTTTT
TRBD2,TRBJ2-3,few,TRBV7-9,CASVIAGDRTDTQYF,TGTGCCAGCGTAATAGCGGGAGATAGGACAGATACGCAGTATTTT
-,TRBJ2-5,many,TRBV3-1,CASSRGRETQYF,TGTGCCAGCAGCCGTGGGCGAGAGACCCAGTACTTC
-,TRBJ2-5,many,TRBV10-3,CAISGTERETQYF,TGTGCCATCAGTGGTACGGAGAGGGAGACCCAGTACTTC
-,TRBJ1-1,-,TRBV3-1,CASSHGTMNTEAFF,TGTGCCAGCAGCCACGGGACAATGAACACTGAAGCTTTCTTT
-,TRBJ1-5,-,TRBV28,CASSFLQGFSNQPQHF,TGTGCCAGCAGTTTCCTACAGGGTTTTAGCAATCAGCCCCAGCATTTT
TRBD1,TRBJ1-6,-,TRBV4-1,CASSQAGQGVSPLHF,TGCGCCAGCAGCCAAGCGGGACAGGGGGTTTCACCCCTCCACTTT
-,TRBJ2-1,many,TRBV29-1,CSVAGGRSSYNEQFF,TGCAGCGTGGCCGGGGGCCGGAGCTCCTACAATGAGCAGTTCTTC
-,TRBJ2-3,-,TRBV7-2,CASRKGGAGGTDTQYF,TGTGCCAGCAGGAAGGGGGGTGCTGGGGGCACAGATACGCAGTATTTT
TRBD1,TRBJ1-4,-,TRBV5-1,CASSVTGENEKLFF,TGCGCCAGCAGCGTAACAGGGGAGAATGAAAAACTGTTTTTT
TRBD2,TRBJ2-5,-,TRBV28,CATTSGRADETQYF,TGTGCCACAACTAGCGGGAGGGCCGATGAGACCCAGTACTTC
-,TRBJ2-5,-,TRBV28,CASSLRGPQETQYF,TGTGCCAGCAGTTTACGGGGCCCGCAAGAGACCCAGTACTTC
-,TRBJ2-7,many,TRBV18,CASSPAGTGALYEQYF,TGTGCCAGCTCACCCGCAGGGACCGGGGCATTATACGAGCAGTACTTC
-,TRBJ2-2,-,TRBV28,CASSFDYSNTGELFF,TGTGCCAGCAGTTTCGACTACTCGAACACCGGGGAGCTGTTTTTT
-,TRBJ1-1,few,TRBV6-1,CASNGAMYARDTEAFF,TGTGCCAGCAACGGGGCGATGTACGCGAGGGACACTGAAGCTTTCTTT
-,TRBJ2-3,-,TRBV29-1,CSAGAGANTQYF,TGCAGCGCGGGAGCAGGGGCAAATACGCAGTATTTT
TRBD1,TRBJ1-2,-,TRBV12-3/TRBV12-4,CASSPGQLKYGYTF,TGTGCCAGCAGCCCGGGACAGTTGAAGTATGGCTACACCTTC
-,TRBJ2-1,few,TRBV7-8,CASSPHGGPNNEQFF,TGTGCCAGCAGCCCACATGGGGGGCCGAACAATGAGCAGTTCTTC
TRBD1,TRBJ2-7,-,TRBV12-3/TRBV12-4,CASSLRLDRVRSEQYF,TGTGCCAGCAGTTTACGTCTCGACAGGGTACGGTCCGAGCAGTACTTC
TRBD2,TRBJ2-3,few,TRBV7-9,CASSSTSGMATDTQYF,TGTGCCAGCAGCTCGACTAGCGGGATGGCCACAGATACGCAGTATTTT
TRBD2,TRBJ2-1,-,TRBV11-2,CASSPSGLAGSEQFF,TGTGCCAGCAGCCCCTCGGGACTAGCGGGATCTGAGCAGTTCTTC
-,TRBJ2-5,-,TRBV2,CASNPRRKYQETQYF,TGTGCCAGCAATCCTAGAAGAAAGTACCAAGAGACCCAGTACTTC
-,TRBJ2-5,few,TRBV5-1,CASSLNREQTQYF,TGCGCCAGCAGCTTAAACAGGGAACAGACCCAGTACTTC
-,TRBJ2-5,-,TRBV27,CASSPRDAQGVTQYF,TGTGCCAGCAGCCCCAGGGACGCCCAAGGAGTGACCCAGTACTTC
TRBD1,TRBJ2-5,-,TRBV24-1,CATSETGPKETQYF,TGTGCCACCAGCGAGACAGGGCCTAAAGAGACCCAGTACTTC
TRBD1,TRBJ2-4,few,TRBV29-1,CSVADRGGLDIQYF,TGCAGCGTCGCGGACAGGGGTGGGCTGGACATTCAGTACTTC
-,TRBJ2-3,few,TRBV29-1,CSVEETRVADTQYF,TGCAGCGTTGAAGAGACCCGGGTTGCAGATACGCAGTATTTT
TRBD1,TRBJ2-3,few,TRBV5-1,CASSPDRDRTDTQYF,TGCGCCAGCAGCCCGGACAGGGATCGGACAGATACGCAGTATTTT
TRBD2,TRBJ2-5,few,TRBV25-1,CASSDPRGAQYF,TGTGCCAGCAGTGACCCCCGGGGGGCCCAGTACTTC
-,TRBJ2-3,-,TRBV5-1,CASSWGPDTDTQYF,TGCGCCAGCAGCTGGGGGCCCGACACAGATACGCAGTATTTT
-,TRBJ1-2,few,TRBV10-3,CAISDSPNYGYTF,TGTGCCATCAGTGACAGCCCTAACTATGGCTACACCTTC
-,TRBJ2-1,-,TRBV6-2/TRBV6-3,CASSKLAANEQFF,TGTGCCAGCAGCAAACTAGCCGCCAATGAGCAGTTCTTC
TRBD1,TRBJ1-1,many,TRBV12-3/TRBV12-4,CASSSWTGKNTEAFF,TGTGCCAGCAGTTCATGGACAGGGAAGAACACTGAAGCTTTCTTT
-,TRBJ2-7,few,TRBV7-2,CASSRPGASYEQYF,TGTGCCAGCAGCAGACCGGGAGCATCGTACGAGCAGTACTTC
-,TRBJ1-6,-,TRBV27,CASKRYNSPLHF,TGTGCCAGCAAGAGGTATAATTCACCCCTCCACTTT
TRBD2,TRBJ2-1,-,TRBV10-3,CAISVGTSAGDEQFF,TGTGCCATCAGTGTCGGGACTAGCGCTGGCGATGAGCAGTTCTTC
TRBD2,TRBJ2-4,-,TRBV20-1,CSARTSGGAGIQYF,TGCAGTGCAAGGACTAGCGGGGGGGCAGGAATTCAGTACTTC
-,TRBJ2-1,-,TRBV5-1,CASSSRGTPGNEQFF,TGCGCCAGCAGCTCGAGAGGGACGCCTGGCAATGAGCAGTTCTTC
-,TRBJ1-1,few,TRBV28,CASSSWGWQGNTEAFF,TGTGCCAGCAGTAGTTGGGGGTGGCAAGGGAACACTGAAGCTTTCTTT
-,TRBJ1-6,few,TRBV11-2,CASSFARSNSPLHF,TGTGCCAGCAGCTTCGCCAGGTCTAATTCACCCCTCCACTTT
TRBD2,TRBJ2-7,-,TRBV20-1,CSARGTSGTVSYEQYF,TGCAGTGCTAGAGGGACTAGCGGGACGGTATCCTACGAGCAGTACTTC
-,TRBJ2-1,many,TRBV5-1,CASSLALHNEQFF,TGCGCCAGCAGCTTGGCCTTACACAATGAGCAGTTCTTC
-,TRBJ2-5,few,TRBV4-3,CASSQEHSQETQYF,TGCGCCAGCAGCCAAGAACACAGTCAAGAGACCCAGTACTTC
TRBD2,TRBJ2-5,few,TRBV18,CASSPDPGSGHETQYF,TGTGCCAGCTCACCAGATCCGGGTAGCGGGCACGAGACCCAGTACTTC
TRBD1,TRBJ2-4,-,TRBV28,CASSLTQGANIQYF,TGTGCCAGCAGTCTTACACAGGGGGCAAACATTCAGTACTTC
-,TRBJ2-3,-,TRBV27,CASSFRAGARLAYTQYF,TGTGCCAGCAGTTTCCGGGCCGGGGCAAGACTCGCTTATACGCAGTATTTT
TRBD1,TRBJ2-7,many,TRBV7-9,CASSPRSDRGLYEQYF,TGTGCCAGCAGCCCCCGGTCGGACAGGGGCCTCTACGAGCAGTACTTC